This T cell receptor beta chain was identified in a study of T-cell reconstitution after alpha-beta-depleted transplantation in children (TCRdb year 2016). For the study in its entirety: Using TCR repertoire profiling, the study quantitatively followed how T-cell immune reconstitution unfolded in children after TCRalphabeta/CD19-depleted allogeneic hematopoietic cell transplantation. Overall study outcomes, separate from this receptor: In some patients, the high TCRbeta diversity seen at day 60 was put down to recipient T cells and intrathymic progenitors that had survived conditioning. Over the following months the frequencies of hyperexpanded clones went down, and after one year T-cell counts and TCRbeta diversity were mostly credited to newly produced T cells. The apparently early alphabetaT-cell count recovery about two months after transplant was reportedly dependent on only several hundred rapidly expanded clones derived from non-depleted graft cells.

In the germline V gene (reference sequence), CDR1 corresponds to SEHNR and CDR2 to FQNEAQ. The CDR3 sequence holds 14 residues, the cysteine and phenylalanine included. Solely the CDR3 DNA is kept, with 42 bases framed from the first base. V and J lose 3 bases and 6 bases, and a span of 15 bases separates them. The treatment or condition label, as the study defines it: allogeneic hematopoietic cell transplantation with graft depleted of TCRalphabeta T cells and CD19 B cells. TCRalphabeta/CD19-depleted allogeneic hematopoietic cell grafts were given to the transplant recipients, all of whom were children. In the case of this clonotype: Its antigen remains unidentified. Within one base of it there is no much larger clone, and no base qualities were kept.

Receptor libraries were prepared by PCR. Reads for this sample came from an Illumina HiSeq 2500. To normalize quantification of the TCRbeta repertoire, the TCR libraries were built with molecular barcoding that relied on unique molecular identifiers. Through fastp at Q25 and MiXCR, TCRdb rebuilt clones from the public reads, retaining in-frame beta chains. Entries that share a CDR3 protein sequence are merged under the most common genes and DNA. The sample contains around 500,000 distinct CDR3 sequences, under 25% of them found a single time. The ten biggest clones cover about 14% of the sample. The material was PBMCs, mostly from graft donor cells, obtained 360 days after TCRalphabeta/CD19-depleted stem cell transplant. The sequence is built from TRBV7-9 and TRBJ2-7; the D region is possibly TRBD1 or TRBD2, each matching across 6 bases. This sequence originates from a boy in the first two years of life who had a stem cell transplant for acute myeloid leukemia, so the T cells may come from the graft donor. The CDR3 region has the sequence CASSFGGTSPEQYF. The sequence in DNA is TGTGCCAGCAGCTTCGGAGGGACATCCCCCGAGCAGTACTTC.